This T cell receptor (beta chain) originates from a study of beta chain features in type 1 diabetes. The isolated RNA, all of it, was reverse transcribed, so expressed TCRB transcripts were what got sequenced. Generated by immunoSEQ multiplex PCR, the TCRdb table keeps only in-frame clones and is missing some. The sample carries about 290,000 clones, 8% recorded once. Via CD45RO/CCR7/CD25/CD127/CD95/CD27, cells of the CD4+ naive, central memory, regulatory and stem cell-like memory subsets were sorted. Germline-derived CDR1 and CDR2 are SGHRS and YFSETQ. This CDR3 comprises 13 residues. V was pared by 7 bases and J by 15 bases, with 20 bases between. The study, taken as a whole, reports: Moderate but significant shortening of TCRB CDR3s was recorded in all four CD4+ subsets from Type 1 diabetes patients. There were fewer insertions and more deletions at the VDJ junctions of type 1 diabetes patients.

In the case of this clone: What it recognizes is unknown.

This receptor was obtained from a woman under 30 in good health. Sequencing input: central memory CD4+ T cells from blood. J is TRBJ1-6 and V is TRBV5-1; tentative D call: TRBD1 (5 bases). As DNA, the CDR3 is TGCGCCAGCCGGGAGGCGGAGGGGAAGGACCTCCACTTT. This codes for CASREAEGKDLHF.